This TCR beta chain was retrieved from a study of beta chain features in type 1 diabetes. Expressed TCRB transcripts were sequenced because the isolated RNA had all been reverse transcribed beforehand. Method: immunoSEQ multiplex PCR; TCRdb's copy keeps in-frame clones and lacks some. The sample records 250,000 to 300,000 clones, under 8.5% being singletons. Germline V CDR1 and CDR2: KGHSH, LQKENI. CDR3 length: 13 residues. The ends were cut back, 5 bases at V and 1 base at J, with 8 bases in the middle. The chain uses TRBV18 and TRBJ1-1; D is possibly TRBD1 (6 bases). The sequenced sample consisted of central memory CD4+ T cells from blood. This sequence originates from a woman between 18 and 29 years old in good health. CDR3 nucleotide sequence: TGTGCCAGCTCAGGGGGACAGAACACTGAAGCTTTCTTT. Translating gives CASSGGQNTEAFF.